This T cell receptor beta chain was profiled in a study of T cells after yellow fever vaccination. Trimming removed 0 bases from V and 5 bases from J, with 12 bases in between. CDR1 SGHRS and CDR2 YFSETQ come from the germline V gene. The CDR3 spans 15 residues. Broader study findings: On re-exposure, the response was weaker but peaked faster, at day 5 versus 15. Most clones from primary vaccination resurfaced after the booster (roughly 96% CD4, over 85% CD8).

The study made its TCR cDNA through 5'RACE template switching. That step introduced a universal primer site along with UMIs. TCRdb passed the 5' RACE reads through MiXCR, listing each CDR3 protein once. The sample holds hundreds of thousands of distinct CDR3 sequences, approximately 12% seen once. In this sample, this clonotype turned up a few times. What it recognizes is unknown. The specimen was PBMCs, collected on the day of the yellow fever booster vaccination. This sequence joins TRBV5-1 and TRBJ2-1; possible D gene TRBD2, 6 bases. The receptor comes from a young man who received the YFV17D yellow fever vaccine. CDR3 loop: CASSLDGGLNNEQFF. CDR3 DNA sequence: TGCGCCAGCAGCTTGGACGGGGGACTGAACAATGAGCAGTTCTTC.